The 24 T cell receptor beta chains reported below all come from one sample, sequenced in a study of blood T cells in healthy people across ages. The second PCR ran roughly 6 to 11 cycles with a sample-barcoded 5' primer and J-beta primers. Using its own MiXCR run on the 5' RACE reads, TCRdb lists one record per CDR3 protein. The data contain hundreds of thousands of distinct CDR3 sequences, 25% to 30% of them seen just once; the ten biggest clones take up 15% to 20%. The material sequenced was blood. These receptors originate from an elderly woman in good health.

As concerns this clonotype: Given a much more abundant clone one base away, this may be a read error. The chain is built from TRBV29-1 and TRBJ1-2, with D possibly matching TRBD1 (5 bases). Germline V gene sequence: CDR1 SQVTM, CDR2 ANQGSEA. Trimming removed 6 bases from V and 10 bases from J, with 24 bases in between. This CDR3 has 14 residues. This CDR3 is CSVPRPGGMSDYTF. The CDR3 DNA sequence: TGCAGCGTCCCCCGTCCCGGGGGTATGAGTGACTACACCTTC.

This clonotype was observed once. The V gene is TRBV20-1, the J gene TRBJ2-1, with 9 nucleotides matching TRBD1. J was trimmed by 8 bases and V by 1 base; bases with no gene match: 9. CDR1 and CDR2 from the germline V gene are DFQATT and SNEGSKA (reference sequence). The CDR3 extends over 15 amino acids. This CDR3 is CSARAGQGHGDEQFF. CDR3 in DNA: TGCAGTGCTAGAGCGGGACAGGGTCATGGCGATGAGCAGTTCTTC.

This clonotype turned up a few times. This chain connects TRBV20-1 to TRBJ1-6; D not certain. Between the trimmed V and J ends, which lost 5 bases and 5 bases, there was a span of 7 bases. The CDR3 contains 12 residues. Germline V lookup: CDR1 DFQATT, CDR2 SNEGSKA (reference sequence). CDR3 nucleotide sequence: TGCAGTGCTTCCGAAGATAATTCACCCCTCCACTTT. It specifies CSASEDNSPLHF.

This chain joins TRBV27 and TRBJ2-3; 10 bases map to TRBD2. V dropped 4 bases and J dropped 4; count of bases not matched to a gene: 5. The CDR3 is made up of 15 amino acids. Per the germline V gene, CDR1 is MNHEY and CDR2 is SMNVEV (reference sequence). The chain's CDR3 is CASSYPSGGADTQYF. For the CDR3, the DNA is TGTGCCAGCAGTTACCCTAGCGGGGGCGCAGATACGCAGTATTTT.

V usage is TRBV7-2 and J usage is TRBJ2-2, with TRBD1 matching 12 bases. This CDR3 comprises 17 residues. CDR1 is SGHTA and CDR2 is FQGNSA in the germline V gene. V was clipped by 1 base and J by 5 bases; unmatched bases: 5. The CDR3 DNA is TGTGCCAGCAGCTTAGGTTTGGGACAGGGGGCGACCGGGGAGCTGTTTTTT. Translating it yields CASSLGLGQGATGELFF.

This chain joins TRBV4-2 and TRBJ1-4; the D gene is possibly TRBD1 (5 bases). Trimming shortened V by 3 bases and J by 7 bases, and 24 bases separated the two germline ends. The CDR3 covers 18 residues. The germline CDR1 and CDR2 sequences are LGHNA and YNFKEQ. This CDR3 is CASSQALGGGHRAEKLFF. In DNA form, the CDR3 reads TGTGCCAGCAGCCAGGCCCTGGGAGGTGGACATCGGGCTGAAAAACTGTTTTTT.

Of note for this clonotype: A much larger clone differs by one base, so this may be a read error. The J gene is TRBJ2-4, the V gene TRBV24-1; TRBD1 matches at 10 bases. The J call could be wrong; TRBJ2-7 is a better fit for the DNA end. The length of the CDR3 is 13 residues. Germline assignment: CDR1 KGHDR and CDR2 SFDVKD. The CDR3 sequence: CATSDGDRGEQYF. The CDR3 DNA follows: TGTGCCACCAGTGACGGGGACAGGGGCGAGCAGTACTTC.

This clonotype occurred many times. A much larger clone is a single base away; this may be a read error. The rearrangement links TRBV5-1 to TRBJ2-1; 9 bases are shared with TRBD1. The CDR3 covers 14 residues. Germline CDR1 SGHRS, CDR2 YFSETQ. Trimming cost V 3 bases and J 9 bases; bases outside gene matches: 7. The CDR3 here is CASSWKGQGGEQFF. For the CDR3, the DNA is TGCGCCAGCAGCTGGAAGGGACAGGGTGGTGAGCAGTTCTTC.

This clonotype has more than one count but fewer than ten. This clone may be a read error of a much larger clone one base away. The chain carries TRBV5-1 and TRBJ2-5; D unresolved. Per the germline V gene, CDR1 is SGHRS and CDR2 is YFSETQ. This CDR3 contains 13 residues. The CDR3 coding sequence is TGCGCCGGCAGCCACCCGTCCGGAGAGACCCAGTACTTC. Translated: CAGSHPSGETQYF.

This chain connects TRBV5-1 to TRBJ2-5, with unresolved D. The CDR3 has 15 residues. CDR1 is SGHRS and CDR2 is YFSETQ in the germline V gene. Trimming stripped 0 bases from V and 4 bases from J, with 13 bases between. CDR3 DNA: TGCGCCAGCAGCTTGGGAGAACAGACAAGAGAGACCCAGTACTTC. Encoded protein: CASSLGEQTRETQYF.

Regarding this clonotype: Just one base apart from a much larger clone, this may be a read error. The gene calls are TRBV7-9 and TRBJ1-1; possibly TRBD1 for D (6 bases). There are 15 residues in the CDR3. CDR1 is SEHNR, CDR2 FQNEAQ, per germline (reference sequence). Trimming took 2 bases from V and 6 from J, leaving 16 bases between them. The CDR3 sequence: CASSLSQTGGAEAFF. The CDR3 coding sequence is TGTGCCAGCAGCTTATCGCAAACTGGGGGCGCTGAAGCTTTCTTT.

This clonotype was counted many times. J is TRBJ2-3 and V is TRBV7-2; no firm D call. Trimming pared 3 bases from V and 1 base from J, leaving 8 bases between. Germline CDR1 SGHTA, CDR2 FQGNSA. This CDR3 has 14 residues. CDR3 sequence (DNA): TGTGCCAGCAGCTTTGCACGTCGCACAGATACGCAGTATTTT. This sequence encodes CASSFARRTDTQYF.

This clonotype appeared many times. This sequence joins TRBV7-2 and TRBJ2-5, with 8 bases aligning to TRBD2. Per the germline V gene, CDR1 is SGHTA and CDR2 is FQGNSA. Losses at the gene ends were 5 bases for V and 6 bases for J; bases not matched to a gene: 8. This CDR3 has 14 residues. The CDR3 nucleotides are TGTGCCAGCAGCCCCCATCCGGGGGGGCAGACCCAGTACTTC. Amino acid sequence: CASSPHPGGQTQYF.

The chain couples TRBV6-4 to TRBJ2-3, with 10 bases matching TRBD2. The CDR3 sequence is 15 residues long. V dropped 3 bases and J dropped 4; count of bases not matched to a gene: 4. Germline CDR1 is MRHNA and CDR2 is SNTAGT. As DNA, the CDR3 is TGTGCCAGCAGTGAAGCGGGAGGGCCGTCAGATACGCAGTATTTT. Translating gives CASSEAGGPSDTQYF.

This clonotype was found many times. The chain combines TRBV4-2 with TRBJ1-2; possibly TRBD1 for D (6 bases). The CDR3 runs to 15 residues. The V and J ends lost 2 bases and 7 bases respectively, with 17 bases between them. Germline V gene sequence: CDR1 LGHNA, CDR2 YNFKEQ. CDR3 protein: CASSQFAAGEFGYTF. CDR3 sequence (DNA): TGTGCCAGCAGCCAATTCGCGGCAGGGGAGTTTGGCTACACCTTC.

The chain recombines TRBV19 with TRBJ2-5; D unclear. The CDR3 has 15 amino acids. V was trimmed by 4 bases and J by 5 bases, leaving 17 bases between them. From germline, CDR1 is LNHDA and CDR2 SQIVND (reference sequence). This CDR3 reads CASSRKFLNRETQYF. CDR3 nucleotides: TGTGCCAGTAGTAGAAAATTCCTCAACCGGGAGACCCAGTACTTC.

J is TRBJ2-3 and V is TRBV24-1, with a possible D match to TRBD1 (5 bases). The CDR3 has 16 amino acids. Trimming shortened V by 0 bases and J by 1 base, and 10 bases separated the two germline ends. The germline CDR1 and CDR2 sequences are KGHDR and SFDVKD. CDR3 sequence reads: CATSDLLGRGTDTQYF. DNA of the CDR3: TGTGCCACCAGTGATTTGTTGGGCAGGGGCACAGATACGCAGTATTTT.

This clonotype occurred many times. The chain is built from TRBV12-3 or TRBV12-4 and TRBJ2-1; 8 bases fit TRBD1. The V segment lost 6 bases and the J segment 2 bases; nucleotides outside the gene matches: 3. The length of the CDR3 is 14 residues. CDR3: CASRSDRAYNEQFF. For the CDR3, the DNA is TGTGCCAGCAGATCGGACAGGGCCTACAATGAGCAGTTCTTC.

A few counts support this clonotype. V gene TRBV14 combines with J gene TRBJ2-3, with 7 bases that match TRBD2. Unmatched junction bases numbered 4, after V lost 4 bases and J lost 6 bases. The germline V gene encodes CDR1 SGHDN and CDR2 FVKESK. The CDR3 spans 13 residues. CDR3 nucleotide sequence: TGTGCCAGCAGCCGCGGGGGACTGGATACGCAGTATTTT. Protein sequence: CASSRGGLDTQYF.

The sample holds many counts of this clonotype. The genes are TRBV24-1 and TRBJ2-1, with 10 bases fitting TRBD2. Germline lookup yields CDR1 KGHDR and CDR2 SFDVKD. Losses at the gene ends were 3 bases for V and 4 bases for J; bases not matched to a gene: 5. The CDR3 is 16 amino acids. CDR3 residues: CATSDGLAASYNEQFF. As DNA, the CDR3 is TGTGCCACCAGTGATGGACTAGCGGCCTCTTACAATGAGCAGTTCTTC.

This clonotype appeared many times. V and J are TRBV6-6 and TRBJ2-5, with 7 bases lining up with TRBD1. CDR1 and CDR2 from the germline V gene are MNHNY and SVGAGI (reference sequence). The V gene end was trimmed by 5 bases and the J gene end by 1 base; junction bases not matched to a gene: 7. The CDR3 loop spans 15 amino acids. The CDR3 reads CASSRLQGLQETQYF. CDR3 nucleotide sequence: TGTGCCAGCAGTCGATTACAGGGGCTCCAAGAGACCCAGTACTTC.

Concerning this clonotype itself: A much larger clone is a single base away; this may be a read error. J is TRBJ1-2 and V is TRBV20-1; 7 bases line up with TRBD1. Germline CDR1 is DFQATT and CDR2 is SNEGSKA (reference sequence). The CDR3 has 15 amino acids. In DNA, the CDR3 is TGCAGTGTTAGAGAGGGCCTACAGGGGCACTATGGCTACACCTTC. It is translated as CSVREGLQGHYGYTF.

This clonotype was recorded at least ten times. The chain joins TRBV6-2 or TRBV6-3 to TRBJ2-4, with TRBD2 matching 12 bases. The CDR3 has 16 amino acids. The germline V gene encodes CDR1 MNHEY and CDR2 SVGEGT. V dropped 5 bases and J dropped 9; count of bases not matched to a gene: 11. CDR3 sequence (DNA): TGTGCCAGCAGTGCCGGACTAGCGGGGCCTGAGGGCATTCAGTACTTC. Residues: CASSAGLAGPEGIQYF.

This clonotype came up many times. The chain has TRBV27 and TRBJ2-1; a weak D match, TRBD1 (5 bases). The CDR3 length is 16 residues. Looked up from germline, CDR1 is MNHEY and CDR2 is SMNVEV (reference sequence). V was cut by 4 bases and J by 2 bases, with 15 bases left in between. CDR3 nucleotide sequence: TGTGCCAGCAGTTACCTGGCCAGGGCGCCCTACAATGAGCAGTTCTTC. This translates into CASSYLARAPYNEQFF.